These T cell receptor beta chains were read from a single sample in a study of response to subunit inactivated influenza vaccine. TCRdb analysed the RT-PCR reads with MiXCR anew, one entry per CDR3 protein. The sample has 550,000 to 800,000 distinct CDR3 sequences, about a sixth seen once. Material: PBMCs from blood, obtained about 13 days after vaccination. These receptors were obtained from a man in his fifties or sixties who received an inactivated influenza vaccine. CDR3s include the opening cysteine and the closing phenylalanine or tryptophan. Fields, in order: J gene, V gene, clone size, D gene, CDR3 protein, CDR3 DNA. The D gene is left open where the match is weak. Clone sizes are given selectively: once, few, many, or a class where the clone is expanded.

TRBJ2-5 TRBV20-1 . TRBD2 CSARSLVGGRQETQYF TGCAGTGCTAGATCTCTGGTGGGAGGGAGGCAAGAGACCCAGTACTTC
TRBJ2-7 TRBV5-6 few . CASSNRDRGTYEQYF TGTGCCAGCAGCAACCGGGACCGAGGGACCTACGAGCAGTACTTC
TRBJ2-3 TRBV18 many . CASSSKVRGGTDTQYF TGTGCCAGCTCATCCAAAGTCAGGGGAGGAACAGATACGCAGTATTTT
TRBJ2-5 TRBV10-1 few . CASSDPGREETQYF TGCGCCAGCAGTGATCCGGGTCGGGAAGAGACCCAGTACTTC
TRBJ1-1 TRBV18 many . CASSQTGGFGMNTEAFF TGTGCCAGCTCACAAACCGGGGGGTTCGGGATGAACACTGAAGCTTTCTTT
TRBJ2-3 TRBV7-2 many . CASSTGGPTDTQYF TGTGCCAGCAGCACTGGCGGACCCACAGATACGCAGTATTTT
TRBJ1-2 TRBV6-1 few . CASSEANGQTYGYTF TGTGCCAGCAGTGAAGCTAATGGGCAGACCTATGGCTACACCTTC
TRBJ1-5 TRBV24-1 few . CATSDLVVQGQTQGQPQHF TGTGCCACCAGTGATTTGGTGGTGCAGGGGCAGACTCAAGGACAGCCCCAGCATTTT
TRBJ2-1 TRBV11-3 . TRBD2 CASSFGTSGLSEQFF TGTGCCAGCAGCTTTGGGACTAGCGGGCTCAGCGAGCAGTTCTTC
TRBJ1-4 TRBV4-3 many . CASSLRSGEKLFF TGCGCCAGCAGCCTGCGGAGCGGGGAAAAACTGTTTTTT
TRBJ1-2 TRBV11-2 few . CASSLGEAGGYTF TGTGCCAGCAGCTTAGGGGAGGCAGGTGGCTACACCTTC
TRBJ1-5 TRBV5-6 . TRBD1 CAMGLGTGVKPQHF TGTGCCATGGGCCTCGGGACAGGGGTTAAGCCCCAGCATTTT
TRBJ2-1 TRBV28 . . CASSRLRGEQFF TGTGCCAGCAGCCGTTTACGGGGTGAGCAGTTCTTC
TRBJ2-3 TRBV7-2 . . CASRGYTSTDTQYF TGTGCCAGCAGAGGCTATACTAGCACAGATACGCAGTATTTT
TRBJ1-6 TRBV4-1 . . CASSHPGGYNSPLHF TGCGCCAGCAGCCACCCTGGGGGGTATAATTCACCCCTCCACTTT
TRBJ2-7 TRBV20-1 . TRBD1 CSATRTGGRYEQYF TGCAGTGCTACTAGGACAGGGGGGCGTTACGAGCAGTACTTC
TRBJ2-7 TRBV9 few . CASHCGQFYEQYF TGTGCCAGCCATTGCGGACAGTTCTACGAGCAGTACTTC
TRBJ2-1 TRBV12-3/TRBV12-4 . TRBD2 CASSFSGGLAAHNEQFF TGTGCCAGCAGCTTTTCGGGGGGACTAGCGGCCCACAATGAGCAGTTCTTC
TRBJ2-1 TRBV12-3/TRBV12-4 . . CASSGTAGQWQFF TGTGCCAGCAGCGGGACAGCGGGTCAGTGGCAGTTCTTC
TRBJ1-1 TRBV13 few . CASSTLGYTEAFF TGTGCCAGCAGCACCCTAGGGTACACTGAAGCTTTCTTT
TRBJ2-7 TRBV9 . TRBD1 CASSVGGTASGEQYF TGTGCCAGCAGCGTTGGTGGGACAGCGTCTGGCGAGCAGTACTTC
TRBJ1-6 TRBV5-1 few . CASNSGDKNSPLHF TGCGCCAGCAACTCCGGGGACAAAAATTCACCCCTCCACTTT
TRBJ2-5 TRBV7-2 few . CASSLGIRGETQYF TGTGCCAGCAGCTTAGGGATCCGGGGAGAGACCCAGTACTTC
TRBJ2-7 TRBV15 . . CATSRDLHRGNEQYF TGTGCCACCAGCAGAGATCTACACCGCGGGAACGAGCAGTACTTC
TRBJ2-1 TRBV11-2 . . CASSLGRRNNEQFF TGTGCCAGCAGCTTAGGGAGGCGGAACAATGAGCAGTTCTTC
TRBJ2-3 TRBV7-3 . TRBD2 CASSPGLARYWDTDTQYF TGTGCCAGCAGCCCGGGACTAGCGCGCTACTGGGACACAGATACGCAGTATTTT
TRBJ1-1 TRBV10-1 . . CASSKGGTEAFF TGCGCCAGCAGTAAGGGAGGGACTGAAGCTTTCTTT
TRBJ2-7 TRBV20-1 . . CSATPGPPGYEQYF TGCAGTGCTACACCGGGACCCCCCGGGTACGAGCAGTACTTC
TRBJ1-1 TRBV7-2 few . CASSTAGLTNTEAFF TGTGCCAGCAGCACAGCAGGGTTGACGAACACTGAAGCTTTCTTT
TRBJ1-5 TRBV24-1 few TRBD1 CATSDLQGEDNQPQHF TGTGCCACCAGTGATTTGCAGGGGGAGGACAATCAGCCCCAGCATTTT
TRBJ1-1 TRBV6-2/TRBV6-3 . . CATQTGVIEAFF TGTGCCACCCAAACCGGCGTCATTGAAGCTTTCTTT
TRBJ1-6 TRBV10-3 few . CAISRGGDSPLHF TGTGCCATCAGTCGCGGAGGGGATTCACCCCTCCACTTT
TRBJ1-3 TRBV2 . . CASSRTVRASGNTIYF TGTGCCAGCAGTAGGACAGTCCGAGCCTCTGGAAACACCATATATTTT
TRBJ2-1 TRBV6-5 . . CASSYSVLANEQFF TGTGCCAGCAGTTACTCCGTTTTGGCTAATGAGCAGTTCTTC
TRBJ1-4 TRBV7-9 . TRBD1 CASRPPTGVNEKLFF TGTGCCAGCAGGCCCCCGACAGGGGTTAATGAAAAACTGTTTTTT
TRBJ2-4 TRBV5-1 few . CASSLGQAKNIQYF TGCGCCAGCAGCTTGGGGCAAGCCAAAAACATTCAGTACTTC
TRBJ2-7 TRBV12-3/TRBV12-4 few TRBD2 CASRGLVASEQYF TGTGCCAGCAGGGGACTAGTGGCGTCCGAGCAGTACTTC
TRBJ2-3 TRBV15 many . CATSRDLGTDTQYF TGTGCCACCAGCAGAGACCTTGGGACAGATACGCAGTATTTT
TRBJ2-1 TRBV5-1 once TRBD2 CASHRASGLYNEQFF TGCGCCAGCCATCGGGCTAGCGGGTTATACAATGAGCAGTTCTTC
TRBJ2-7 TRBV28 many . CASSPDQGPNEQYF TGTGCCAGCAGCCCCGACCAAGGGCCTAACGAGCAGTACTTC
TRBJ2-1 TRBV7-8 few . CASSSLGTGYSYNEQFF TGTGCCAGCAGCTCTTTGGGGACGGGGTACTCCTACAATGAGCAGTTCTTC
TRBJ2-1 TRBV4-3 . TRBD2 CASSQDLLGGGSYNEQFF TGCGCCAGCAGCCAAGATTTACTTGGTGGCGGGAGTTACAATGAGCAGTTCTTC
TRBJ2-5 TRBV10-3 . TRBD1 CAIRDRAQETQYF TGTGCCATCAGAGACAGGGCACAAGAGACCCAGTACTTC
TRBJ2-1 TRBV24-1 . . CATSTPGGDPYNEQFF TGTGCCACCAGTACCCCCGGCGGAGATCCCTACAATGAGCAGTTCTTC
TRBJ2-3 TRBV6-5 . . CASSYSTGVKTDTQYF TGTGCCAGCAGTTACTCGACGGGGGTAAAGACAGATACGCAGTATTTT
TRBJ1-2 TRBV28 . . CASSLTGGGYTF TGTGCCAGCAGTTTAACAGGCGGGGGCTACACCTTC
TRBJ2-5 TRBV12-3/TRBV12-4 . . CASSFEGLRETQYF TGTGCCAGCAGTTTCGAAGGGCTTCGAGAGACCCAGTACTTC